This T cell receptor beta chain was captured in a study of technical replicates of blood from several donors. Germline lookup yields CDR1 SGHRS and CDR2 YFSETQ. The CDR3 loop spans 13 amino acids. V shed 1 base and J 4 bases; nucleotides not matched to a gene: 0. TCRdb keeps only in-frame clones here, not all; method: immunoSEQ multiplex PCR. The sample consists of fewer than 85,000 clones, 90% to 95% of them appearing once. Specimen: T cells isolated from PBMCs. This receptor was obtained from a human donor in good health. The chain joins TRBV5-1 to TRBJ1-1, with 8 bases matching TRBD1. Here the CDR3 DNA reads TGCGCCAGCAGCTTGACAGGGGGCACTGAAGCTTTCTTT. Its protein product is CASSLTGGTEAFF.